These 26 T cell receptor beta chains were sequenced from one sample in a study of T cells in Graves' hyperthyroidism and ophthalmopathy. RNA transcripts provided the source from which TCR beta CDR3 regions were amplified. During a first-round RT-PCR of the TCR CDR3, the HTBI primer set was used. A single record per CDR3 protein comes from TCRdb applying MiXCR to the multiplex PCR reads. The repertoire holds roughly 660,000 distinct CDR3 sequences, with approximately 15% as singletons. Sequencing input: blood. The receptor set was obtained from a man between 45 and 60 years old with Graves' hyperthyroidism.

This rearrangement joins TRBV14 to TRBJ2-7, with D hard to call. The germline V gene has CDR1 SGHDN and CDR2 FVKESK. This CDR3 has 17 amino acids. Trimming stripped 0 bases from V and 0 bases from J, with 15 bases between. CDR3 nucleotides: TGTGCCAGCAGCCAAGAAGGTACCGCTTTTAGCTCCTACGAGCAGTACTTC. Translation gives CASSQEGTAFSSYEQYF.

This clonotype was recorded only once. The V gene is TRBV4-3, the J gene TRBJ2-4; D unclear. The V gene's germline CDR1 is LGHNA and CDR2 YSLEER. This CDR3 has 15 amino acids. Trimming took off 2 bases at V and 0 bases at J, with 8 bases between the two ends. CDR3 DNA: TGCGCCAGCAGCCAATCCGACGGAGCCAAAAACATTCAGTACTTC. Protein product: CASSQSDGAKNIQYF.

This clonotype was picked up a small number of times. The rearrangement joins TRBV6-5 to TRBJ2-6, with 8 bases lining up with TRBD1. The junction had 6 bases not matched to a gene; V was cut back by 2 bases and J by 0 bases. Germline V gene lookup returns CDR1 MNHEY and CDR2 SVGAGI. The CDR3 spans 18 residues. The CDR3 sequence is CASSYPRGQDSGANVLTF. CDR3 coding DNA: TGTGCCAGCAGTTACCCCCGGGGACAGGACTCTGGGGCCAACGTCCTGACTTTC.

This clonotype came up a few times. The chain carries TRBV5-5 and TRBJ2-2; D remains unclear. The CDR3 is 17 residues long. Trimming removed 4 bases from V and 0 bases from J, with 16 bases in between. Germline V gene lookup returns CDR1 SGHKS and CDR2 YYEKEE (reference sequence). CDR3 bases: TGTGCCAGCAGCATAACCCGTCAGATTTCGAACACCGGGGAGCTGTTTTTT. Its protein is CASSITRQISNTGELFF.

This clonotype was seen only a few times. The rearrangement uses TRBV7-2 and TRBJ1-1, with a weak D call TRBD1 (6 bases). This CDR3 is 15 amino acids long. Trimming took off 5 bases at V and 4 bases at J, with 17 bases between the two ends. Germline V gene lookup returns CDR1 SGHTA and CDR2 FQGNSA. The CDR3 region has the DNA TGTGCCAGCAGCCCGGTAGAGGGGGTTTTCACTGAAGCTTTCTTT. Its protein is CASSPVEGVFTEAFF.

The chain recombines TRBV2 with TRBJ2-1; the match to TRBD2 covers 15 bases. CDR1 is SNHLY and CDR2 is FYNNEI in the germline V gene. Germline trimming cut 10 bases from V and 5 bases from J; bases unmatched to any gene: 12. The length of the CDR3 is 17 residues. The CDR3 protein is CATYSGLAGGLNNEQFF. The CDR3 nucleotides read TGTGCCACCTATTCGGGACTAGCGGGAGGACTAAACAATGAGCAGTTCTTC.

This clonotype was recorded a few times. The chain couples TRBV19 to TRBJ1-5; no reliable D call. The germline CDR1 and CDR2 sequences are LNHDA and SQIVND (reference sequence). V lost 9 bases and J 4 bases, leaving 13 bases between the germline ends. This CDR3 comprises 13 residues. The CDR3 DNA reads as TGTGCCAGGATACACAGACGGAATCAGCCCCAGCATTTT. This encodes CARIHRRNQPQHF.

With regard to this clonotype: One end of the junction fails to match germline, which may point to a read error. The rearrangement links TRBV11-1 to TRBJ2-5, with 12 bases identical to TRBD2. This CDR3 comprises 15 residues. Germline CDR1 SGHAT, CDR2 FQDESV (reference sequence). Written as DNA, the CDR3 is TGTGCCAGCAGCCTCGGACTAGCGGGAAAAGAGACCCAGCACTTC. Amino acid sequence: CASSLGLAGKETQHF.

The sample holds a few counts of this clonotype. The CDR3 region is CASSGGTAYSYEQYF. The CDR3 nucleotides read TGTGCCAGCAGCGGGGGGACAGCGTACTCCTACGAGCAGTACTTC. The chain carries TRBV9 and TRBJ2-7, with 7 bases lining up with TRBD1. With V trimmed by 3 bases and J by 0 bases, 6 bases remained unmatched. The germline V gene has CDR1 SGDLS and CDR2 YYNGEE. There are 15 residues in the CDR3. Using reference TRBV9 and TRBJ2-7 for the parts outside the CDR3, the full variable domain is DSGVTQTPKHLITATGQRVTLRCSPRSGDLSVYWYQQSLDQGLQFLIQYYNGEERAKGNILERFSAQQFPDLHSELNLSSLELGDSALYFCASSGGTAYSYEQYFGPGTRLTVT.

The gene calls are TRBV7-2 and TRBJ2-1; D not certain. V was cut by 1 base and J by 0 bases, with 10 bases left in between. Germline CDR1 is SGHTA and CDR2 is FQGNSA. The CDR3 covers 16 residues. CDR3 sequence reads: CASSLVGVTSYNEQFF. DNA of the CDR3: TGTGCCAGCAGCTTAGTCGGTGTAACCTCCTACAATGAGCAGTTCTTC.

Ten or more counts support this clonotype. The CDR3 nucleotides are TGTGCCAGCAGCTTGGTCAGGCCCACAGATACGCAGTATTTT. This translates into CASSLVRPTDTQYF. The rearrangement links TRBV5-6 to TRBJ2-3; D is uncertain. Trimming cost V 0 bases and J 2 bases, with 7 bases left between them. CDR1 is SGHDT and CDR2 is YYEEEE in the germline V gene. The CDR3 length is 14 residues.

The sample holds many counts of this clonotype. This rearrangement joins TRBV24-1 to TRBJ2-1, with a tentative D call TRBD1 (6 bases). CDR3 size: 16 residues. V was shortened by 2 bases and J by 0 bases, with 10 bases between the two germline ends. CDR1 and CDR2 (germline): KGHDR, SFDVKD. The CDR3 region has the DNA TGTGCCACCAGTGATTCTACAGGGTCCTCCTACAATGAGCAGTTCTTC. Translation gives CATSDSTGSSYNEQFF.

This clonotype was detected a few times. CDR3 in DNA: TGTGCCAGCAGCTTAGCGGGGGGACTAGCGGGGGGTGAGCAGTTCTTC. Protein sequence: CASSLAGGLAGGEQFF. V is TRBV7-2 and J is TRBJ2-1; 15 nucleotides agree with TRBD2. Trimming removed 0 bases from V and 9 bases from J; junction bases left unmatched: 3. Germline values: CDR1 SGHTA, CDR2 FQGNSA. CDR3 size: 16 residues.

There are many counts of this clonotype. The chain couples TRBV11-2 to TRBJ2-7; 13 bases line up with TRBD2. This CDR3 contains 15 residues. CDR1 and CDR2 (germline): SGHAT, FQNNGV. The J segment lost 3 bases and the V segment lost 4 bases, leaving 3 bases of the junction unmatched. The CDR3 DNA reads TGTGCCAGCAGCTCCGGGACTAGCGGGATCTACGAGCAGTACTTC. Protein sequence: CASSSGTSGIYEQYF.

Many counts were recorded for this clonotype. V is TRBV5-6 and J is TRBJ1-6; a weak D match, TRBD1 (6 bases). CDR1 and CDR2 (germline): SGHDT, YYEEEE. The CDR3 runs to 14 residues. V gave up 3 bases and J gave up 4 bases, with 8 bases separating them. For the CDR3, the DNA is TGTGCCAGCAGCTCTGGACAGTATAATTCACCCCTCCACTTT. Its translation: CASSSGQYNSPLHF.

This clonotype has a handful of counts. The V gene is TRBV28, the J gene TRBJ2-7; the match to TRBD2 covers 8 bases. CDR1 and CDR2 (germline): MDHEN, SYDVKM. V was clipped by 10 bases and J by 3 bases; unmatched bases: 5. The CDR3 has 12 amino acids. CDR3 in amino acids: CATNGRGYEQYF. The CDR3 DNA reads as TGTGCCACAAACGGGAGGGGCTACGAGCAGTACTTC. Based on the CDR3 plus reference TRBV28 and TRBJ2-7, the full variable domain is DVKVTQSSRYLVKRTGEKVFLECVQDMDHENMFWYRQDPGLGLRLIYFSYDVKMKEKGDIPEGYSVSREKKERFSLILESASTNQTSMYLCATNGRGYEQYFGPGTRLTVT.

This clonotype came up a few times. The chain is built from TRBV11-3 and TRBJ2-2; possible D gene TRBD1, 6 bases. The CDR3 spans 12 residues. V was trimmed by 7 bases and J by 5 bases, leaving 8 bases between them. Germline V lookup: CDR1 SGHNT, CDR2 YENEEA. CDR3 nucleotide sequence: TGTGCCAGCACCGACAGGACCGGGGAGCTGTTTTTT. Protein: CASTDRTGELFF.

The chain is built from TRBV5-1 and TRBJ2-1; D call uncertain. Germline V CDR1 and CDR2: SGHRS, YFSETQ. Trimming cost V 0 bases and J 0 bases, with 7 bases left between them. The CDR3 runs 15 residues. This chain's CDR3 is CASSLVLNSYNEQFF. DNA of the CDR3: TGCGCCAGCAGCTTGGTATTAAACTCCTACAATGAGCAGTTCTTC.

In this sample, this clonotype turned up a few times. V and J are TRBV10-3 and TRBJ1-5; D is uncertain. In germline, CDR1 is ENHRY, CDR2 SYGVKD. This CDR3 has 15 residues. Trimming removed 0 bases from V and 6 bases from J, with 12 bases in between. CDR3 DNA sequence: TGTGCCATCAGTGAGTCCGGACCAAGGGCTCAGCCCCAGCATTTT. This sequence encodes CAISESGPRAQPQHF.

This clonotype was recorded a few times. Possible read error: a much larger clone is one base away. The V gene is TRBV27, the J gene TRBJ1-1; D perhaps matches TRBD1 (5 bases). V lost 11 bases and J 6 bases, leaving 22 bases between the germline ends. The CDR3 runs to 14 residues. Germline V gene lookup returns CDR1 MNHEY and CDR2 SMNVEV (reference sequence). CDR3 DNA sequence: TGTGCCGGCACCGAAGGGGTTGGTTTGGCTGAAGCTTTCTTT. Translation gives CAGTEGVGLAEAFF.

This clonotype was seen at least ten times. The genes are TRBV12-3 or TRBV12-4 and TRBJ2-3, with 12 bases lining up with TRBD2. The CDR3 loop spans 15 amino acids. The V and J ends lost 7 bases and 5 bases, in that order; junction bases with no gene match: 7. The CDR3 DNA follows: TGTGCCAGCACCCCGACTAGCGGGAGTGGAGATACGCAGTATTTT. It encodes CASTPTSGSGDTQYF.

This clonotype was recorded a few times. The chain recombines TRBV19 with TRBJ2-3; D call uncertain. This CDR3 comprises 16 residues. V lost 3 bases and J 0 bases, leaving 13 bases between the germline ends. Germline V gene sequence: CDR1 LNHDA, CDR2 SQIVND (reference sequence). The DNA for the CDR3 is TGTGCCAGTAGTATGTCAGTTGGATCAAGCACAGATACGCAGTATTTT. This gives the protein CASSMSVGSSTDTQYF.

This clonotype showed up just once. V gene TRBV5-1 combines with J gene TRBJ1-5; D remains ambiguous. V lost 3 bases and J 6 bases, leaving 13 bases between the germline ends. CDR3 length equals 14 residues. The germline V gene encodes CDR1 SGHRS and CDR2 YFSETQ. This CDR3 is CASSSAGGGQPQHF. In DNA form, the CDR3 reads TGCGCCAGCAGCTCGGCTGGTGGAGGTCAGCCCCAGCATTTT.

V usage is TRBV19 and J usage is TRBJ2-1; unclear D gene. In germline, CDR1 is LNHDA, CDR2 SQIVND (reference sequence). V was pared by 5 bases and J by 5 bases, with 13 bases between. This CDR3 has 14 amino acids. The CDR3 loop reads CASSLGIHNNEQFF. CDR3 bases: TGTGCCAGTAGTCTTGGAATCCACAACAATGAGCAGTTCTTC.

The rearrangement links TRBV10-3 to TRBJ2-7, with 8 bases lining up with TRBD1. The germline gives CDR1 ENHRY, CDR2 SYGVKD. The junction had 9 bases not matched to a gene; V was cut back by 3 bases and J by 5 bases. The CDR3 length is 15 residues. CDR3 bases: TGTGCCATCAGTGACCCGGACAGGGTAAAACACGAGCAGTACTTC. Its translation: CAISDPDRVKHEQYF.

Note on this clonotype: This may be a read error: a much more frequent sequence differs by one nucleotide. The missing conserved phenylalanine or tryptophan at the end of this CDR3 makes a read error likely. The rearrangement joins TRBV9 to TRBJ2-6; D call uncertain. The CDR3 extends over 15 amino acids. Germline V lookup: CDR1 SGDLS, CDR2 YYNGEE. The ends were cut back, 1 base at V and 2 bases at J, with 7 bases in the middle. CDR3 sequence reads: CASSVRGTGANVLTS. Written as DNA, the CDR3 is TGTGCCAGCAGCGTACGTGGAACTGGGGCCAACGTCCTGACTTCC.